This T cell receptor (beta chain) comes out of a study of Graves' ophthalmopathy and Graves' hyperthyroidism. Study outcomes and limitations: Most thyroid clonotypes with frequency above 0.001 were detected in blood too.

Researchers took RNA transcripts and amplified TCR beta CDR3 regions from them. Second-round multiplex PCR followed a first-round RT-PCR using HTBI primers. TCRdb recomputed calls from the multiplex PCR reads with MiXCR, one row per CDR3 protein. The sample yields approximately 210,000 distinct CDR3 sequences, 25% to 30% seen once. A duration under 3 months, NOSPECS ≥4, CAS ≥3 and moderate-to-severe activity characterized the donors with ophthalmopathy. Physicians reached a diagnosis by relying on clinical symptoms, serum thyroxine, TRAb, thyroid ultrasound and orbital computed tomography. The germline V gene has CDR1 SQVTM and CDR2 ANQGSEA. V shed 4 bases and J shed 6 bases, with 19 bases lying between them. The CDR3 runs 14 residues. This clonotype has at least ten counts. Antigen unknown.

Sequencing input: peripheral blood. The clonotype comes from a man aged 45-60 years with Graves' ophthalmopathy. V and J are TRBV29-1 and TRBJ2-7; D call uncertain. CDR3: CSVVGQTYAGEQYF. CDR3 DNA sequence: TGCAGCGTTGTCGGGCAGACCTACGCCGGCGAGCAGTACTTC.